The 10 T cell receptor beta chains in this list originate from one sample, sequenced in a study of T-cell memory formation after mild COVID-19. TCRdb used MiXCR to reprocess the 5' RACE reads, holding one entry per CDR3 protein. The sample contains 210,000 or so distinct CDR3 sequences, approximately 30% of which appear only once. Sequencing was performed on PBMCs or a T cell subset sorted from them (not recorded which). The receptors shown here come from an adult woman who had mild COVID-19 (a few samples of this study predate the infection). Cell type and time point are not known.

The chain is built from TRBV3-1 and TRBJ1-1; TRBD1 is a possible D gene (6 bases). Trimming took off 2 bases at V and 6 bases at J, with 10 bases between the two ends. The CDR3 loop spans 13 amino acids. Germline V gene sequence: CDR1 LGHDT, CDR2 YNNKEL (reference sequence). Here the CDR3 DNA reads TGTGCCAGCAGCCAACTTCAGGGGTCTGAAGCTTTCTTT. Protein sequence: CASSQLQGSEAFF. The full variable domain, rest sourced from reference TRBV3-1 and TRBJ1-1, is DTAVSQTPKYLVTQMGNDKSIKCEQNLGHDTMYWYKQDSKKFLKIMFSYNNKELIINETVPNRFSPKSPDKAHLNLHINSLELGDSAVYFCASSQLQGSEAFFGQGTRLTVV.

This chain links TRBV6-2 or TRBV6-3 with TRBJ2-5; possibly TRBD2 for D (5 bases). With 0 bases removed from V and 5 bases from J, the gap between germline ends came to 10 bases. The CDR3 spans 14 residues. CDR1 and CDR2 (germline): MNHEY, SVGEGT. The CDR3 loop reads CASSYSSRGETQYF. DNA of the CDR3: TGTGCCAGCAGTTACTCGTCCAGAGGGGAGACCCAGTACTTC.

The chain uses TRBV5-5 and TRBJ1-2, with D perhaps matching TRBD1 (5 bases). The CDR3 loop spans 14 amino acids. Trimming stripped 0 bases from V and 4 bases from J, with 10 bases between. Germline loops: CDR1 SGHKS, CDR2 YYEKEE (reference sequence). CDR3 amino acids: CASSLGGASYGYTF. CDR3 nucleotides: TGTGCCAGCAGCTTGGGTGGGGCTTCCTATGGCTACACCTTC.

The V call is TRBV4-1, the J call TRBJ1-2; D unresolved. Germline values: CDR1 MGHRA, CDR2 YSYEKL. With 4 bases removed from V and 8 bases from J, the gap between germline ends came to 17 bases. The CDR3 is 14 residues long. CDR3 DNA: TGCGCCAGCAGCCTTCATGGGTCTAAAGGCGGCTACACCTTC. This translates into CASSLHGSKGGYTF.

The chain joins TRBV20-1 to TRBJ2-7; the match to TRBD2 covers 10 bases. Germline V CDR1 and CDR2: DFQATT, SNEGSKA (reference sequence). This CDR3 has 14 residues. The junction had 10 bases not matched to a gene; V was cut back by 4 bases and J by 7 bases. In DNA form, the CDR3 reads TGCAGTGCTACCCTAGCGGGGGCCCTAGGGGAGCAGTACTTC. This encodes CSATLAGALGEQYF.

This clonotype has a handful of counts. The CDR3 DNA sequence: TGTGCCAGCAGCATCCGCGTAGCCGGTGAGCAGTTCTTC. This codes for CASSIRVAGEQFF. The J gene is TRBJ2-1, the V gene TRBV7-2; D not certain. CDR1 and CDR2 (germline): SGHTA, FQGNSA. The germline V and J ends were trimmed by 5 bases and 9 bases, with 14 bases remaining between them. CDR3 length: 13 residues.

This clonotype was counted a few times. The chain uses TRBV2 and TRBJ2-3; D might be TRBD1 or TRBD2, each matching 5 bases. The CDR3 contains 15 residues. Germline-derived CDR1 and CDR2 are SNHLY and FYNNEI. Trimming removed 2 bases at V and 3 bases at J, with 12 bases between. In DNA form, the CDR3 reads TGTGCCAGCAGTGAATTCTTAGGGGAGACAGATACGCAGTATTTT. Translated: CASSEFLGETDTQYF.

The sample holds a few counts of this clonotype. The rearrangement uses TRBV3-1 and TRBJ1-2, with 7 bases that match TRBD1. This CDR3 is built from 14 residues. V was pared by 4 bases and J by 4 bases, with 6 bases of the junction left unmatched. CDR1 and CDR2 (germline): LGHDT, YNNKEL (reference sequence). As DNA, the CDR3 is TGTGCCAGCAGCCCTCGACAGGGATTCTATGGCTACACCTTC. It yields the protein CASSPRQGFYGYTF.

The chain employs TRBV4-1 and TRBJ1-4; 7 nucleotides align to TRBD1. V shed 6 bases and J 7 bases; nucleotides not matched to a gene: 8. The CDR3 extends over 14 amino acids. CDR1 and CDR2 (germline): MGHRA, YSYEKL. This CDR3 is CASSTGTAAEKLFF. CDR3 coding DNA: TGCGCCAGCAGTACCGGGACAGCCGCTGAAAAACTGTTTTTT.

V usage is TRBV12-3 or TRBV12-4 and J usage is TRBJ2-2; 7 bases are shared with TRBD1. The V and J ends lost 3 bases and 1 base, in that order; junction bases with no gene match: 8. This CDR3 comprises 17 residues. The CDR3 nucleotides are TGTGCCAGCAGTTTTGACATGAGGGGGCAGAACACCGGGGAGCTGTTTTTT. Protein sequence: CASSFDMRGQNTGELFF.